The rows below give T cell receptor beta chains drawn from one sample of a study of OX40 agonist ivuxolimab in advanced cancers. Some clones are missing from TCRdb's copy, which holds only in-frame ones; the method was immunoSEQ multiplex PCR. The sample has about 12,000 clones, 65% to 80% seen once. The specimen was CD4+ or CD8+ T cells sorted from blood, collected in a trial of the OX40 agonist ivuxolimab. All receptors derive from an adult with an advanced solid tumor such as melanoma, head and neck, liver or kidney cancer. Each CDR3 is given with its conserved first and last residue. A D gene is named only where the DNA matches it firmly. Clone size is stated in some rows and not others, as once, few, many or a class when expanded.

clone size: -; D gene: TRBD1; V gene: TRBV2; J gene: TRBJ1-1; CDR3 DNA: TGTGCCATAACAAACAGGGGACTGAACACTGAAGCTTTCTTT; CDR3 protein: CAITNRGLNTEAFF
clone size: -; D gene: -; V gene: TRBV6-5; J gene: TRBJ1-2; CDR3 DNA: TGTGCCAGCAGTTCCTCGGACAGCGGCTATGGCTACACCTTC; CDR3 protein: CASSSSDSGYGYTF
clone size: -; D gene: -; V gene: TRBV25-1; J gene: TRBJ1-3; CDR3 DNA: TGTGCCAGCAGTGCACATCAACAGGGCTTCGGAAACACCATATATTTT; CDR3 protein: CASSAHQQGFGNTIYF
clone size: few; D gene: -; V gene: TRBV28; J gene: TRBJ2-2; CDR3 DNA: TGTGCCAGCAGCTTGGGGACACAGCACGGGGAGCTGTTTTTT; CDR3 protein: CASSLGTQHGELFF
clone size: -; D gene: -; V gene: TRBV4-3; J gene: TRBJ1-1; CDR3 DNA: TGCGCCAGCAGCCAGACGGAGGGGAACACTGAAGCTTTCTTT; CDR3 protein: CASSQTEGNTEAFF
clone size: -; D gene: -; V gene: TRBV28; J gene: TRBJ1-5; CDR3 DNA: TGTGCCAGCAGCAGACTTGGGGACTTCGGCAATCAGCCCCAGCATTTT; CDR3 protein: CASSRLGDFGNQPQHF
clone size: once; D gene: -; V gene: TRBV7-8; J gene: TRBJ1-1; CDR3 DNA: TGTGCCAGCAGCCTAGCGCCTCTTAGGATAGAGAGCCAGTTGAACACTGAAGCTTTCTTT; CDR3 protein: CASSLAPLRIESQLNTEAFF
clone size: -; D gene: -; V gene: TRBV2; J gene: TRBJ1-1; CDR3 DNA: TGTGCCAGCAGTCCGGACCGCGACATGAACACTGAAGCTTTCTTT; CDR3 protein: CASSPDRDMNTEAFF
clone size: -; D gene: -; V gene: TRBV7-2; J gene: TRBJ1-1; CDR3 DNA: TGTGCCAGCAGCGCCTGGGGAAGGGCACCAGAAGCTTTCTTT; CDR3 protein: CASSAWGRAPEAFF
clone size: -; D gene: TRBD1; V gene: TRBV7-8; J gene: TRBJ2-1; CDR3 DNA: TGTGCCAGCAGCGCAGGGGGTTACAATGAGCAGTTCTTC; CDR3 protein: CASSAGGYNEQFF
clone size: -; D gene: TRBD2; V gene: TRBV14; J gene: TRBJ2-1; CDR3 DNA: TGTGCCAGCAGCCCGACTAGCGGCATCTACAATGAGCAGTTCTTC; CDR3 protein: CASSPTSGIYNEQFF
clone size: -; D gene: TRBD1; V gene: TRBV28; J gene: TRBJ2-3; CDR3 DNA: TGTGCCAGCAGTTTAGAGACAGGGCACACAGATACGCAGTATTTT; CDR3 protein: CASSLETGHTDTQYF
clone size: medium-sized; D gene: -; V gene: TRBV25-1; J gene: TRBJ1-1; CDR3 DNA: TGTGCCAGCAGTGAATTGGGCACTGAAGCTTTCTTT; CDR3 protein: CASSELGTEAFF
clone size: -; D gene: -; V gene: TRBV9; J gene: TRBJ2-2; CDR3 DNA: TGTGCCAGCAGCCCTTTCCTTGGACAAACCGGGGAGCTGTTTTTT; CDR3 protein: CASSPFLGQTGELFF
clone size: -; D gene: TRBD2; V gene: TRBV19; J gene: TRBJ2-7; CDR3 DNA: TGTGCCAGTAGTATGGCGGGAGCCTACGAGCAGTACTTC; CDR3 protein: CASSMAGAYEQYF
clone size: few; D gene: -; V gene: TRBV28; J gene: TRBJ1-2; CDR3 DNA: TGTGCCAGCAGTCCTATATGGGAACAGATCCTTTATGGCTACACCTTC; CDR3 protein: CASSPIWEQILYGYTF
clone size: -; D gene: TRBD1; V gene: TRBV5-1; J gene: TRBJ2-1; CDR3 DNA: TGCGCCAGCAGCAGCCGGGACAGGGTTACGGATGAGCAGTTCTTC; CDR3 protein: CASSSRDRVTDEQFF
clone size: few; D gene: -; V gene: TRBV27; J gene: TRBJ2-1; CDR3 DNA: TGTGCCAGCAGCTCTACACAGGGATTTTCCTACAATGAGCAGTTCTTC; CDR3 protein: CASSSTQGFSYNEQFF
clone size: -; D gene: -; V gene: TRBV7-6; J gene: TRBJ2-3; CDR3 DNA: TGTGCCAGCAGCCCATTGACAGCCAGCACAGATACGCAGTATTTT; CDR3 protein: CASSPLTASTDTQYF
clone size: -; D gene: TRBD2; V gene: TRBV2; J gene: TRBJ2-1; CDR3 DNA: TGTGCCAGCAGTGACATCGGGGGGTACAATGAGCAGTTCTTC; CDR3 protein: CASSDIGGYNEQFF
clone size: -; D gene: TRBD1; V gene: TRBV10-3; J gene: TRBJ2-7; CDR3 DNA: TGTGCCATCAGTGCATCACAGGGGGCTCTTTCCTACGAGCAGTACTTC; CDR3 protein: CAISASQGALSYEQYF
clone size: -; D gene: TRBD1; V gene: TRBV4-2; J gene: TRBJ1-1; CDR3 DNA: TGTGCCAGCAGGAAAACAGGGGGCTTCCGCGCTGAAGCTTTCTTT; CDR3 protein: CASRKTGGFRAEAFF
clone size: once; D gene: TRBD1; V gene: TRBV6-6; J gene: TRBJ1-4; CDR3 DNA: TGTGCCAGCAGTTACTCGGCGGACAGGGCCGGCGAAAAACTGTTTTTT; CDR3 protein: CASSYSADRAGEKLFF
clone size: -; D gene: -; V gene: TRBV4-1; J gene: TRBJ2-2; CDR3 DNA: TGCGCCAGCAGCCAAGATCCGAGACATTCGAACACCGGGGAGCTGTTTTTT; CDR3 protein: CASSQDPRHSNTGELFF
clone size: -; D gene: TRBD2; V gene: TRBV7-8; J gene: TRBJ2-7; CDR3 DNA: TGTGCCAGCAGCTTAGAGTCTAGCGGGAGGTACGAGCAGTACTTC; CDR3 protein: CASSLESSGRYEQYF
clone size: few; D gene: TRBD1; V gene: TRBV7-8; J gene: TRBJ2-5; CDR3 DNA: TGTGCCAGCAGCCTGATTAGCGACAGGGCTGGAGAGACCCAGTACTTC; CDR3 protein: CASSLISDRAGETQYF
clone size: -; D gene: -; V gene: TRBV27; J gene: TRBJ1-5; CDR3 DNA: TGTGCCAGCAGCCAGGGTCTCAATCAGCCCCAGCATTTT; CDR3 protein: CASSQGLNQPQHF
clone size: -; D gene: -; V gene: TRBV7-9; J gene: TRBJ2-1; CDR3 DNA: TGTGCCAGCAGCCAATGGGGACGGGCAGGCCAAGATGAGCAGTTCTTC; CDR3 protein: CASSQWGRAGQDEQFF
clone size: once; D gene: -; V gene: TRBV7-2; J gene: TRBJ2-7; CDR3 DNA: TGTGCCAGCAGATCGAAGGGTTACCCCTACGAGCAGTACTTC; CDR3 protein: CASRSKGYPYEQYF
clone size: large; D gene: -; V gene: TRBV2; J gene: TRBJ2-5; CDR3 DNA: TGTGCCAGCAAGGAAGGGCTGAACCAAGAGACCCAGTACTTC; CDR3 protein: CASKEGLNQETQYF
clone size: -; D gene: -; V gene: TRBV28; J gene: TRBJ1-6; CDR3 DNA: TGTGCCAGCAGTTCACCACGGTTCGAGGGCACCCTCCACTTT; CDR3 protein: CASSSPRFEGTLHF
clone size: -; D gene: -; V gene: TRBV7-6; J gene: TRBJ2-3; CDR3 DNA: TGTGCCAGCAGCGTTCGACTAGCAGGGGGCACAGATACGCAGTATTTT; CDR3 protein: CASSVRLAGGTDTQYF
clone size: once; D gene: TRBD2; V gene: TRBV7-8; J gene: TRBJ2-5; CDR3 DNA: TGTGCCAGCAGCTCCGACCTGACTAGCGGGAACCAAGAGACCCAGTACTTC; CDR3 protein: CASSSDLTSGNQETQYF
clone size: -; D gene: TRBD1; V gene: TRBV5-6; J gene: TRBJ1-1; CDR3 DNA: TGTGCCAGCAGCTTGGTAGGACAGGGGACTGAAGCTTTCTTT; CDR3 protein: CASSLVGQGTEAFF
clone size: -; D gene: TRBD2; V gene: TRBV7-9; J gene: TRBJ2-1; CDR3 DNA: TGTGCCAGCAGCCGGATTCGGACTAGCGGGGGGGATACCTACAATGAGCAGTTCTTC; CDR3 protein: CASSRIRTSGGDTYNEQFF
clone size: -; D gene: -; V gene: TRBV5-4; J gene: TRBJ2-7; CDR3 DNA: TGTGCCAGCAGCTTGGGAAGGGGGGACGCCCAGTACTTC; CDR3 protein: CASSLGRGDAQYF
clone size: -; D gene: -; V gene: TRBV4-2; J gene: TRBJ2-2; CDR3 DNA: TGTGCCAGCAGACCCGGGACCGGGAACACCGGGGAGCTGTTTTTT; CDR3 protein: CASRPGTGNTGELFF
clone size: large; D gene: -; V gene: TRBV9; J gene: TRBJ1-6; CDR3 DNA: TGTGCCAGCAGCGTAGGGGGTCAGGGTAGCTCACCCCTCCACTTT; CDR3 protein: CASSVGGQGSSPLHF
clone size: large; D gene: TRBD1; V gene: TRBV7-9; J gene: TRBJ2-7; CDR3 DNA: TGTGCCAGCAGCCACCGGGACAGAAACTACGAGCAGTACTTC; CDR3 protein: CASSHRDRNYEQYF
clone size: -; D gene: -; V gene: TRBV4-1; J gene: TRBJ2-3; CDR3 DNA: TGCGCCAGCAGCCAAGATGAAAAAGATACGCAGTATTTT; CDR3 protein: CASSQDEKDTQYF
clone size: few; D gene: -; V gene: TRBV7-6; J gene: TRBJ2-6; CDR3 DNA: TGTGCCAGCAGCTTAATCTTTTCTGGGGCCAACGTCCTGACTTTC; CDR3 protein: CASSLIFSGANVLTF
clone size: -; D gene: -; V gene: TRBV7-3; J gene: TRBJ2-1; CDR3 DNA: TGTGCCAGCAGCTCAGCCGGTGAGCAGTTCTTC; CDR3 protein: CASSSAGEQFF
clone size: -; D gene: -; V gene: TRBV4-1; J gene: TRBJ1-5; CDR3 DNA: TGCGCCAGCAGCCAAGACGGCAGGTATGGCAATCAGCCCCAGCATTTT; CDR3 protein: CASSQDGRYGNQPQHF
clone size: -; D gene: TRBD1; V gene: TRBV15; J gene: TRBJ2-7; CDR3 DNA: TGTGCCACCAGCAGATCCCGGGACAGGGGCCACGAGCAGTACTTC; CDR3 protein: CATSRSRDRGHEQYF
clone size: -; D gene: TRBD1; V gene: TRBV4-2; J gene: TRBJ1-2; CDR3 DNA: TGTGCCAGCAGCCAAGTAAGCCTTCCTCAACAGGGGAACTATGGCTACACCTTC; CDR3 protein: CASSQVSLPQQGNYGYTF
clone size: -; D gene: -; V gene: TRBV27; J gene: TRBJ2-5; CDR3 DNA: TGTGCCAGCAGCTCGACGGCCCAAGAGACCCAGTACTTC; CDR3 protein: CASSSTAQETQYF
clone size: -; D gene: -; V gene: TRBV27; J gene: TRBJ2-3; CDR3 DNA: TGTGCCAGCAGTCAACGGGGCCGGGGCACAGATACGCAGTATTTT; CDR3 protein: CASSQRGRGTDTQYF
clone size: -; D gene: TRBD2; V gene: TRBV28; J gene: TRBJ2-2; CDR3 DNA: TGTGCCAGCTTACTGGGAGCGGGGGAGAACACCGGGGAGCTGTTTTTT; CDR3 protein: CASLLGAGENTGELFF
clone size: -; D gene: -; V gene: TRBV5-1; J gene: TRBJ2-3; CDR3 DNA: TGCGCCAGCAGCACCGGTCTAGGAACAGATACGCAGTATTTT; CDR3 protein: CASSTGLGTDTQYF
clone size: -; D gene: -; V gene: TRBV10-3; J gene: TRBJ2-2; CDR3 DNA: TGTGCCAGCAACAGGGAGAACACCGGGGAGCTGTTTTTT; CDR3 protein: CASNRENTGELFF
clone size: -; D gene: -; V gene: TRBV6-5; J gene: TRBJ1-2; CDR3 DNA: TGTGCCAGCAGTTACCAGGGATTAAACTATGGCTACACCTTC; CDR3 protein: CASSYQGLNYGYTF
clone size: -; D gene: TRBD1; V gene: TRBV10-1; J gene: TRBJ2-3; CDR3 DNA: TGCGCCAGCGATGCATCCCAACTAGGGGGCAGGGCAGATACGCAGTATTTT; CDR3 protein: CASDASQLGGRADTQYF
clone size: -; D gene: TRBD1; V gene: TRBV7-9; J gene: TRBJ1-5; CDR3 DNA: TGTGCCAGCAGCTTAGGACAGGGGGCATATAGCAATCAGCCCCAGCATTTT; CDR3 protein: CASSLGQGAYSNQPQHF